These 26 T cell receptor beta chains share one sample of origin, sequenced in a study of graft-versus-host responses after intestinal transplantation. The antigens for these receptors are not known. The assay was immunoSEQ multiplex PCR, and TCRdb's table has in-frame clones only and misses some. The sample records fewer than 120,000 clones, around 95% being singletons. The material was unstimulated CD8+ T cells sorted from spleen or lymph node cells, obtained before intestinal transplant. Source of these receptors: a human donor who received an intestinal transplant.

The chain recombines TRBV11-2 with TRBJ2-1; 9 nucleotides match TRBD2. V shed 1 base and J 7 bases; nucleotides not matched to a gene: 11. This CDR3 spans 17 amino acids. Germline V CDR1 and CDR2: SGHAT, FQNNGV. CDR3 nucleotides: TGTGCCAGCAGCTTAGGGTATCGGGGCGGGAGGGGAAATGAGCAGTTCTTC. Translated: CASSLGYRGGRGNEQFF.

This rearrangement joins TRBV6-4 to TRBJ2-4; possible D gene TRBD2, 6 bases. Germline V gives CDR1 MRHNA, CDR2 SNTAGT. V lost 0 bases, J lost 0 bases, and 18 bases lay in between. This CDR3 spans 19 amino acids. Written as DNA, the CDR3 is TGTGCCAGCAGTGACTCCGTGAGGGGAGGCCTTCTAGCCAAAAACATTCAGTACTTC. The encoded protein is CASSDSVRGGLLAKNIQYF.

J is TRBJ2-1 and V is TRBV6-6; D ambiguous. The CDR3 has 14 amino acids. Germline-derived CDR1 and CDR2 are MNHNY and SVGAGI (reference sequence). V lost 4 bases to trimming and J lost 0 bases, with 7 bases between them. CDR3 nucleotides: TGTGCCAGCAGTTGGTCATTCTCCTACAATGAGCAGTTCTTC. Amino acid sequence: CASSWSFSYNEQFF.

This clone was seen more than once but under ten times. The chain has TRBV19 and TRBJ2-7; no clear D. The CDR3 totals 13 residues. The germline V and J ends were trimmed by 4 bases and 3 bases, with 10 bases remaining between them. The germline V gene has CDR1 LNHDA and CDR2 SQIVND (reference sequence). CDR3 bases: TGTGCCAGTAGTACCGGGCCTAGCTACGAGCAGTACTTC. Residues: CASSTGPSYEQYF. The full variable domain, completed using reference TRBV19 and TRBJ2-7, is DGGITQSPKYLFRKEGQNVTLSCEQNLNHDAMYWYRQDPGQGLRLIYYSQIVNDFQKGDIAEGYSVSREKKESFPLTVTSAQKNPTAFYLCASSTGPSYEQYFGPGTRLTVT.

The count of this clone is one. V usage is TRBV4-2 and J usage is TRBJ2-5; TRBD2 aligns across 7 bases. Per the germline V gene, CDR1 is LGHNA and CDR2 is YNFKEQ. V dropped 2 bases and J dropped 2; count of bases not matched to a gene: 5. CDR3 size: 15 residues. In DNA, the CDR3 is TGTGCCAGCAGCCAAAGGCTAGCGGTTCAAGAGACCCAGTACTTC. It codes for CASSQRLAVQETQYF.

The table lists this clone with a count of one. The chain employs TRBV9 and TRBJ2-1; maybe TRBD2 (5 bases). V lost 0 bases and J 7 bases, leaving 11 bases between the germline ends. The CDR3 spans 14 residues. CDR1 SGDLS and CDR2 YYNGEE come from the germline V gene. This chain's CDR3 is CASSVGRVTNEQFF. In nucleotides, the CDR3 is TGTGCCAGCAGCGTAGGGCGGGTCACGAATGAGCAGTTCTTC.

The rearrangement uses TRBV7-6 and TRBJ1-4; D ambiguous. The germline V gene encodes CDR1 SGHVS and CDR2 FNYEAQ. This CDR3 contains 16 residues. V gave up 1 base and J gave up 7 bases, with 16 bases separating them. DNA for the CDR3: TGTGCCAGCAGCTTAGAACCGGGCGCCGGGAGTGAAAAACTGTTTTTT. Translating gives CASSLEPGAGSEKLFF.

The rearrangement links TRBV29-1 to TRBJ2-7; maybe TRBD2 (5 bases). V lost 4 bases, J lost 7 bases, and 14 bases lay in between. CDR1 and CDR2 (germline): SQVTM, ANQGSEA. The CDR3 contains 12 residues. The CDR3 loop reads CSVVLETTEQYF. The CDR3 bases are TGCAGCGTTGTCCTCGAGACTACGGAGCAGTACTTC.

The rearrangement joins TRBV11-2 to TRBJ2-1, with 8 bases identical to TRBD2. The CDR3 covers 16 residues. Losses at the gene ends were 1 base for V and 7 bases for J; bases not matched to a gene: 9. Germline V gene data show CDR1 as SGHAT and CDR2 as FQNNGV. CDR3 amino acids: CASSLVVAGFGNEQFF. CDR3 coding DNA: TGTGCCAGCAGCTTAGTCGTAGCGGGGTTCGGGAATGAGCAGTTCTTC.

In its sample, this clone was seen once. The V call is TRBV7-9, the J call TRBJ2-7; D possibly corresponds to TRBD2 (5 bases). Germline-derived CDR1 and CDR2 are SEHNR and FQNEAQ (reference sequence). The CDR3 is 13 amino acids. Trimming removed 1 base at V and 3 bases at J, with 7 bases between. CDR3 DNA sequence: TGTGCCAGCAGCTTAGAAAGCGGCTACGAGCAGTACTTC. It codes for CASSLESGYEQYF.

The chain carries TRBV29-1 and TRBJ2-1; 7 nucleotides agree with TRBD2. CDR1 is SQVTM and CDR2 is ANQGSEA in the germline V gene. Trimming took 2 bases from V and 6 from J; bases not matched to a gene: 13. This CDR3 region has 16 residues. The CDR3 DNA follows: TGCAGCGTTGAAATGCAGGGCGGGAGCTGGGGCAATGAGCAGTTCTTC. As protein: CSVEMQGGSWGNEQFF.

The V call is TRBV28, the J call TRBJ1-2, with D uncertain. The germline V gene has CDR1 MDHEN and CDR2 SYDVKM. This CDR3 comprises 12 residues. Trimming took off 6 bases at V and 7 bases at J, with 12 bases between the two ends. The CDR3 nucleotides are TGTGCCAGCAGCCCCCCGCGGATTGGCTACACCTTC. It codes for CASSPPRIGYTF.

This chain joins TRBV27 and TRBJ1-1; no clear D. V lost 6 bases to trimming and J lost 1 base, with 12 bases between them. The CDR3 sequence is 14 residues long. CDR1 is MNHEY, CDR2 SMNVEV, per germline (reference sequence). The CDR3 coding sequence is TGTGCCAGCAGCCTTCTCACCCAGAACACTGAAGCTTTCTTT. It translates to CASSLLTQNTEAFF.

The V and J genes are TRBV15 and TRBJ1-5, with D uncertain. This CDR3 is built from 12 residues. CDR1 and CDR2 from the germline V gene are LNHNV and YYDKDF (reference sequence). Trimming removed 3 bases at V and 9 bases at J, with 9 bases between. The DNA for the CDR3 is TGTGCCACCAGCAGCACGATCACGCCCCAGCATTTT. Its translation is CATSSTITPQHF.

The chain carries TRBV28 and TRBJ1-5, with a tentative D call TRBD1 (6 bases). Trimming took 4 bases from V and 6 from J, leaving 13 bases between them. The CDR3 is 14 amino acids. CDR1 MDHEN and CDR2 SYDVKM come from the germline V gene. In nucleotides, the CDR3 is TGTGCCAGCAGTTATCTACAGGGCGGTCAGCCCCAGCATTTT. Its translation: CASSYLQGGQPQHF.

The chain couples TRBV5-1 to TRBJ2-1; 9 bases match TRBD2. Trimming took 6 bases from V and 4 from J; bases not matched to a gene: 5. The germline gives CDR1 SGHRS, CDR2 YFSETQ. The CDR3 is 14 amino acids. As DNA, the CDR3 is TGCGCCAGCAAGGCGGGAGGGGTATACAATGAGCAGTTCTTC. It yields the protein CASKAGGVYNEQFF.

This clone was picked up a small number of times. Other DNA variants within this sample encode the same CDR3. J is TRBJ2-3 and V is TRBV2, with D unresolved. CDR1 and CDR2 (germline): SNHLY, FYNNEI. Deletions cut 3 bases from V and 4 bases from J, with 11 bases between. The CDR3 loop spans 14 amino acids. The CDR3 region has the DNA TGTGCCAGCAGTGATGGCGGTCCGGCAGATACGCAGTATTTT. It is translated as CASSDGGPADTQYF.

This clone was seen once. CDR3 DNA: TGCGCCAGCAGCTTGATCCGGGGCTTCTACAATGAGCAGTTCTTC. Amino acid sequence: CASSLIRGFYNEQFF. The chain employs TRBV5-1 and TRBJ2-1, with D perhaps TRBD1 or TRBD2 (5 bases each). The CDR3 runs to 15 residues. The germline CDR1 and CDR2 sequences are SGHRS and YFSETQ. Trimming cost V 1 base and J 3 bases, with 11 bases left between them. The full variable domain, completed using reference TRBV5-1 and TRBJ2-1, is KAGVTQTPRYLIKTRGQQVTLSCSPISGHRSVSWYQQTPGQGLQFLFEYFSETQRNKGNFPGRFSGRQFSNSRSEMNVSTLELGDSALYLCASSLIRGFYNEQFFGPGTRLTVL.

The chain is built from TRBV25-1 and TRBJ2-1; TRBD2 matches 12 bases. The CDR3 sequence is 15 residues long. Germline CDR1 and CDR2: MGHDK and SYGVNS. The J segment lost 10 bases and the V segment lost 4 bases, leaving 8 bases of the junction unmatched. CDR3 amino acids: CASSVGRLAGDEQFF. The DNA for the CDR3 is TGTGCCAGCAGTGTCGGTCGACTAGCGGGAGACGAGCAGTTCTTC. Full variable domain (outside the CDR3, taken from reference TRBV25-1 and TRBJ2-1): EADIYQTPRYLVIGTGKKITLECSQTMGHDKMYWYQQDPGMELHLIHYSYGVNSTEKGDLSSESTVSRIRTEHFPLTLESARPSHTSQYLCASSVGRLAGDEQFFGPGTRLTVL.

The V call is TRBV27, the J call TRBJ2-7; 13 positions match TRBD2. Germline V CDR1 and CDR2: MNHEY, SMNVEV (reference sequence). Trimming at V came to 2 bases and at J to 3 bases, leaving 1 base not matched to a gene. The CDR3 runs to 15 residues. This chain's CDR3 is CASSLGTSGIYEQYF. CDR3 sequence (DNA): TGTGCCAGCAGTTTAGGGACTAGCGGGATCTACGAGCAGTACTTC.

The CDR3 DNA sequence: TGTGCCAGCAGCTTGGGAAGGCGGTCGGGGGAGACCCAGTACTTC. Protein sequence: CASSLGRRSGETQYF. The chain couples TRBV5-6 to TRBJ2-5; a weak D match, TRBD2 (5 bases). The germline V and J ends were trimmed by 0 bases and 5 bases, with 14 bases remaining between them. The CDR3 covers 15 residues. Germline assignment: CDR1 SGHDT and CDR2 YYEEEE.

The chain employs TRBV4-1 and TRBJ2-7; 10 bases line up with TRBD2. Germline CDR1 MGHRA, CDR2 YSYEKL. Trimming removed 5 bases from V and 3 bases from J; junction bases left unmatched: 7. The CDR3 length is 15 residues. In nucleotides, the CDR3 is TGCGCCAGCAGCGTACCCGGGACTAGCGTCTACGAGCAGTACTTC. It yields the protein CASSVPGTSVYEQYF.

The CDR3: CASSDFGLAGDTQYF. The CDR3 DNA is TGTGCCAGCAGTGACTTTGGACTAGCGGGAGATACGCAGTATTTT. The genes are TRBV6-4 and TRBJ2-3, with 11 bases identical to TRBD2. The ends lost 1 base at V and 5 bases at J; junction bases unmatched: 2. The CDR3 is 15 residues long. Germline loops: CDR1 MRHNA, CDR2 SNTAGT.

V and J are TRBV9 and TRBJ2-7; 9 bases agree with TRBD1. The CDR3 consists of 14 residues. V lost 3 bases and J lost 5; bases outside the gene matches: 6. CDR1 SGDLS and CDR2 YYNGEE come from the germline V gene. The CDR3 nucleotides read TGTGCCAGCAGCGCCCACCGGGACAGGGACGAGCAGTACTTC. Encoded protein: CASSAHRDRDEQYF.

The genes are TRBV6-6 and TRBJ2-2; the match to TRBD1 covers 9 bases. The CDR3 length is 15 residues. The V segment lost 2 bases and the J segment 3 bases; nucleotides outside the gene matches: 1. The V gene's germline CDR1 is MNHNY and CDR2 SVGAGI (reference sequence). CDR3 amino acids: CASSYGTGYTGELFF. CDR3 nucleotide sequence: TGTGCCAGCAGTTACGGGACAGGGTACACCGGGGAGCTGTTTTTT.

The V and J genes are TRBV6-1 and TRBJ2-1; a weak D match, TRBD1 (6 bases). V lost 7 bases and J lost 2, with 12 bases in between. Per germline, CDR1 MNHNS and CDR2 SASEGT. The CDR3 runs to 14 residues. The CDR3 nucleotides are TGTGCCAGCACCACAGGGTCGACCTACAATGAGCAGTTCTTC. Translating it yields CASTTGSTYNEQFF.